This T cell receptor beta chain was observed in a study of T cells after posttransplantation cyclophosphamide. The study's findings and limits: Skin or GI-infiltrating T cells shared few TRB sequences with blood. Recipient CMV seropositivity and CMV reactivation strongly tracked TRB clonality.

With respect to this clone: Its antigen is undetermined.

Only in-frame clones appear in the TCRdb table, and some are missing; sequencing was by immunoSEQ multiplex PCR. The table includes about 42,000 clones, 90% detected once. A marrow graft followed busulfan-fludarabine conditioning, with cyclophosphamide on days +3 and +4. The clonotype was recovered from a male patient aged 55 to 69 who received an allogeneic stem cell transplant from a related donor and was CMV-positive. The graft donor may have contributed some T cells. The sequencing used PBMCs, collected about 64 days after allogeneic stem cell transplant with posttransplant cyclophosphamide.

CDR3 in amino acids: CASSLGGGAARETQYF. In DNA form, the CDR3 reads TGCGCCAGCAGCTTGGGCGGGGGGGCGGCGCGAGAGACCCAGTACTTC. The chain employs TRBV5-1 and TRBJ2-5; 9 bases are shared with TRBD2. Germline V CDR1 and CDR2: SGHRS, YFSETQ. This CDR3 region has 16 residues. J was trimmed by 4 bases and V by 0 bases; bases with no gene match: 7. Full variable domain (outside the CDR3, taken from reference TRBV5-1 and TRBJ2-5): KAGVTQTPRYLIKTRGQQVTLSCSPISGHRSVSWYQQTPGQGLQFLFEYFSETQRNKGNFPGRFSGRQFSNSRSEMNVSTLELGDSALYLCASSLGGGAARETQYFGPGTRLLVL.